This entry lists 4 T cell receptor beta chains sequenced from one sample in a study of a mutant IDH1 vaccine in newly diagnosed glioma (dated by TCRdb to about 2021). Libraries came from the immunoSEQ multiplex PCR assay. Here the immuneACCESS table is served through TCRdb, limited to in-frame sequences with V and J called. Missing clones are a known gap in these copies; in checked studies unresolved V genes cover under half, and the rest lacks a known reason. The sample contains 50,000 to 60,000 clones, 78% of them found a single time. 5.2% of the sample rests with the top ten. Taken with the paper, the label for time point translates to: week 5, during vaccination. A 20-mer mutant IDH1 peptide at 300 micrograms in Montanide made up each vaccine dose, which was injected subcutaneously together with topical imiquimod. These receptors lack a known antigen. Sample: PBMCs, taken from a glioma patient whose treatment included an IDH1 peptide vaccine. The receptors originated from a man between 45 and 60 years old with glioma.

The V gene is TRBV6-1, the J gene TRBJ2-5; TRBD2 agrees at 12 bases. V lost 7 bases, J lost 4 bases, and 7 bases stayed unmatched. The CDR3 consists of 15 residues. CDR1 is MNHNS, CDR2 SASEGT, per germline. The CDR3 nucleotides are TGTGCCAGCAAGCTAGCGGGGGGGCCGGGAGAGACCCAGTACTTC. It encodes CASKLAGGPGETQYF.

This clone was observed once. V is TRBV19 and J is TRBJ2-1; the match to TRBD2 covers 16 bases. The ends lost 8 bases at V and 6 bases at J; junction bases unmatched: 4. This CDR3 contains 15 residues. Germline values: CDR1 LNHDA, CDR2 SQIVND (reference sequence). CDR3 region: CASGGLAGGRNEQFF. The CDR3, as DNA: TGTGCCAGTGGGGGACTAGCGGGGGGGCGCAATGAGCAGTTCTTC.

The gene calls are TRBV4-1 and TRBJ2-5; 7 bases line up with TRBD1. The CDR3 spans 16 residues. Germline CDR1 MGHRA, CDR2 YSYEKL. V lost 3 bases, J lost 0 bases, and 7 bases stayed unmatched. In DNA form, the CDR3 reads TGCGCCAGCAGCCACCGAGGACAGGACAACCAAGAGACCCAGTACTTC. Residues: CASSHRGQDNQETQYF.

J is TRBJ1-2 and V is TRBV5-1, with D hard to call. The V and J ends lost 0 bases and 4 bases respectively, with 10 bases between them. This CDR3 region has 14 residues. Germline V gene sequence: CDR1 SGHRS, CDR2 YFSETQ. The CDR3 region is CASSLAGMGYGYTF. The DNA of the CDR3 is TGCGCCAGCAGCTTGGCGGGTATGGGCTATGGCTACACCTTC.